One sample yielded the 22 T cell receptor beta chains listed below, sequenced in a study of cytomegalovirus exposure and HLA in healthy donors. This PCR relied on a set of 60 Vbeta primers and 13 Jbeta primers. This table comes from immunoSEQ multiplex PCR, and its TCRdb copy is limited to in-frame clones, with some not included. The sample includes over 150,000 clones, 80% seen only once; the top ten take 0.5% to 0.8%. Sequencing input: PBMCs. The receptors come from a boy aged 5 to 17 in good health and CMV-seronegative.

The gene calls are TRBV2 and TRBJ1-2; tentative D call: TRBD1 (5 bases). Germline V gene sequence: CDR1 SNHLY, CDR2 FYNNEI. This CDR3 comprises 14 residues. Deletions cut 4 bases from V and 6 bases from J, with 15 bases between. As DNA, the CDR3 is TGTGCCAGCAGTGCGGATTTGGGGCGCGATGGCTACACCTTC. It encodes CASSADLGRDGYTF.

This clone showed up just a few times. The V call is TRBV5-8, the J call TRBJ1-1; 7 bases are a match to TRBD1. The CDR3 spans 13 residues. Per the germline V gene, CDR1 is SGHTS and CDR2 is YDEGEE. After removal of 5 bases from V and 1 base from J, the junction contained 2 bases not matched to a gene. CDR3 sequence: CASSPGGNTEAFF. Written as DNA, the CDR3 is TGTGCCAGCAGTCCAGGGGGGAACACTGAAGCTTTCTTT.

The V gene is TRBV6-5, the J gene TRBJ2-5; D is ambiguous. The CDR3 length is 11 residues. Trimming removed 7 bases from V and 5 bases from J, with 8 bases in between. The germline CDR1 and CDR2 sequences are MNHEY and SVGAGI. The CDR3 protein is CASTRWETQYF. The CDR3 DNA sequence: TGTGCCAGCACGAGGTGGGAGACCCAGTACTTC.

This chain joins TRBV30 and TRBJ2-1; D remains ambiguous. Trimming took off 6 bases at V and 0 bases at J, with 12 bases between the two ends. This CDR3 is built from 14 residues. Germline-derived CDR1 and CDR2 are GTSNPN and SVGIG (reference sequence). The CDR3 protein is CACHYSSSYNEQFF. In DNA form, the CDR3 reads TGTGCCTGTCACTACTCGAGCTCCTACAATGAGCAGTTCTTC.

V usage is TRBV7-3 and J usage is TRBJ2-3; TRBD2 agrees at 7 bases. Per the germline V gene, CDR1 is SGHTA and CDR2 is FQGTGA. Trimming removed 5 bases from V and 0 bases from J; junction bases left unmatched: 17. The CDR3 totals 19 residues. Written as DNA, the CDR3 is TGTGCCAGCAGCCCCTCCCCCCCCTCGGGAGGAAAAAGCACAGATACGCAGTATTTT. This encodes CASSPSPPSGGKSTDTQYF.

CDR3 nucleotide sequence: TGTGCCAGCATGAAGGGACAGGGGCCTAACTATGGCTACACCTTC. As protein: CASMKGQGPNYGYTF. V is TRBV27 and J is TRBJ1-2; 10 bases match TRBD1. Germline V lookup: CDR1 MNHEY, CDR2 SMNVEV (reference sequence). Germline trimming cut 7 bases from V and 0 bases from J; bases unmatched to any gene: 5. This CDR3 region has 15 residues.

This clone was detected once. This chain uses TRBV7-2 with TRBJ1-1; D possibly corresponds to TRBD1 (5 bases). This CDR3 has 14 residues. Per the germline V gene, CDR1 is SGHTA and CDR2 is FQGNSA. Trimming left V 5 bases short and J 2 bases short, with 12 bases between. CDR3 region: CASSRGTDNTEAFF. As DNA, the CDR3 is TGTGCCAGCAGCCGCGGGACGGATAACACTGAAGCTTTCTTT. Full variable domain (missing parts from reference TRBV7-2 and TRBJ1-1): GAGVSQSPSNKVTEKGKDVELRCDPISGHTALYWYRQSLGQGLEFLIYFQGNSAPDKSGLPSDRFSAERTGGSVSTLTIQRTQQEDSAVYLCASSRGTDNTEAFFGQGTRLTVV.

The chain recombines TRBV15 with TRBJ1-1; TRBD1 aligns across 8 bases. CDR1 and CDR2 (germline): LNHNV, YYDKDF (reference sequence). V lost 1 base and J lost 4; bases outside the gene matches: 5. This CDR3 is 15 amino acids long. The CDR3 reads CATSRVPGGTTEAFF. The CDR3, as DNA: TGTGCCACCAGCAGAGTACCAGGGGGCACCACTGAAGCTTTCTTT.

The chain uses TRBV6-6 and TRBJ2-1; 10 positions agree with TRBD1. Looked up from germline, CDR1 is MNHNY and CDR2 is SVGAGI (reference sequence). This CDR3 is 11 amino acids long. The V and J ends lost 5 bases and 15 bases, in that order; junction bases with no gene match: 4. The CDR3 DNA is TGTGCCAGCAGTACCGGGACAGGGGTGTTCTTC. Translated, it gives CASSTGTGVFF.

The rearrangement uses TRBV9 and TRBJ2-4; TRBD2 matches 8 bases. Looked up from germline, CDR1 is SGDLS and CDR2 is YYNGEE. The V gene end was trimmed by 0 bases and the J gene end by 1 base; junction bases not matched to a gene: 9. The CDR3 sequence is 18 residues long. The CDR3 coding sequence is TGTGCCAGCAGCGTAGCGAGCGGGGGTGAAGTGGCCAAAAACATTCAGTACTTC. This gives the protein CASSVASGGEVAKNIQYF.

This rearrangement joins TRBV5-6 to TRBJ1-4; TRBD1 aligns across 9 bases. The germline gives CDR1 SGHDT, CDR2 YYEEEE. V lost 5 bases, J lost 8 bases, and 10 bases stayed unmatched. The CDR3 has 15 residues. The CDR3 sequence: CASSFRDRAEEKLFF. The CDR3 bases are TGTGCCAGCAGTTTTCGGGACAGGGCGGAGGAAAAACTGTTTTTT. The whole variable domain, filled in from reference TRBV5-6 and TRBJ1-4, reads DAGVTQSPTHLIKTRGQQVTLRCSPKSGHDTVSWYQQALGQGPQFIFQYYEEEERQRGNFPDRFSGHQFPNYSSELNVNALLLGDSALYLCASSFRDRAEEKLFFGSGTQLSVL.

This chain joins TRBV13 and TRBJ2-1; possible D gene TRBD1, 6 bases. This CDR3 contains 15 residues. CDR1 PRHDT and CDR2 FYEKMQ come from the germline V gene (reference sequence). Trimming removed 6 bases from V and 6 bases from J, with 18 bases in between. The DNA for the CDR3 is TGTGCCAGCAGGCTAGTCACAGGGCGCCGCAATGAGCAGTTCTTC. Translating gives CASRLVTGRRNEQFF.

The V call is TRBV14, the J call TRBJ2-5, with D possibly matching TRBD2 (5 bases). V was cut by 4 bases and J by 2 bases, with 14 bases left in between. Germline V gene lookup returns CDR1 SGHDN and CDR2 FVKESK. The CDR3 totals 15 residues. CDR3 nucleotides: TGTGCCAGCAGCCTCATCCGGGGTCCTCAAGAGACCCAGTACTTC. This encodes CASSLIRGPQETQYF.

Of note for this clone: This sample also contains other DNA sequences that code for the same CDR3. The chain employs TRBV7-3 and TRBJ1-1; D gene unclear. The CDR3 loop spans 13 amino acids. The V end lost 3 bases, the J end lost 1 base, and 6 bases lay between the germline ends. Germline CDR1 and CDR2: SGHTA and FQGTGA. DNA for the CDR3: TGTGCCAGCAGCTTCGGAGGGAACACTGAAGCTTTCTTT. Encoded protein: CASSFGGNTEAFF.

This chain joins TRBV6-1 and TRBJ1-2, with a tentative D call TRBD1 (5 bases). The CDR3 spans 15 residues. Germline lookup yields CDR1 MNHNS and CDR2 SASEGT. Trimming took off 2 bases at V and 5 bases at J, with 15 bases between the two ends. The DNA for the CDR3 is TGTGCCAGCAGTGAAAGTACAGGCTCCGTTTATGGCTACACCTTC. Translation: CASSESTGSVYGYTF.

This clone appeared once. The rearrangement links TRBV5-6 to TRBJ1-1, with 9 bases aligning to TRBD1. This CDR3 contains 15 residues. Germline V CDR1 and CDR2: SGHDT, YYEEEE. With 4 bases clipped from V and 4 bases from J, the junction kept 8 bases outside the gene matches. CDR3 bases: TGTGCCAGCAGCGCAGAGACAGGGGGTCTCACTGAAGCTTTCTTT. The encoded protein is CASSAETGGLTEAFF.

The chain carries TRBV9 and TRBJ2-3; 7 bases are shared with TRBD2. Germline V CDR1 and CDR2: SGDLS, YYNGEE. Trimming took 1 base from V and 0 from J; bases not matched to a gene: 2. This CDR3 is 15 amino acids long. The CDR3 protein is CASSVREGSTDTQYF. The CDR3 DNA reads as TGTGCCAGCAGCGTAAGGGAGGGCAGCACAGATACGCAGTATTTT.

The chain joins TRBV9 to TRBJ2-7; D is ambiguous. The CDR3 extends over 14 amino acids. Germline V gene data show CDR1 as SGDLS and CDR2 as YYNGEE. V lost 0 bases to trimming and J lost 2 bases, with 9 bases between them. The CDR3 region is CASSVDAGTYEQYF. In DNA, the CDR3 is TGTGCCAGCAGCGTAGATGCAGGCACCTACGAGCAGTACTTC. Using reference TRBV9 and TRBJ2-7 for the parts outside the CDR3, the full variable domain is DSGVTQTPKHLITATGQRVTLRCSPRSGDLSVYWYQQSLDQGLQFLIQYYNGEERAKGNILERFSAQQFPDLHSELNLSSLELGDSALYFCASSVDAGTYEQYFGPGTRLTVT.

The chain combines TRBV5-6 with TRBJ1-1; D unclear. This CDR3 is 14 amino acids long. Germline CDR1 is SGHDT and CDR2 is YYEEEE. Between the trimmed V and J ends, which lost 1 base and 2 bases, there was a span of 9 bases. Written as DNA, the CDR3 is TGTGCCAGCAGCTTGATTCCGGGAAACACTGAAGCTTTCTTT. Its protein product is CASSLIPGNTEAFF. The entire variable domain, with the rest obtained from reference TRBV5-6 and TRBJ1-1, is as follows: DAGVTQSPTHLIKTRGQQVTLRCSPKSGHDTVSWYQQALGQGPQFIFQYYEEEERQRGNFPDRFSGHQFPNYSSELNVNALLLGDSALYLCASSLIPGNTEAFFGQGTRLTVV.

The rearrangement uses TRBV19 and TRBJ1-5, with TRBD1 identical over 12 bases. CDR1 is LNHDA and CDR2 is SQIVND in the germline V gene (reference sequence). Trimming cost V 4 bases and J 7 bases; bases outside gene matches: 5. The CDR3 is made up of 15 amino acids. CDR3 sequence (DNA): TGTGCCAGTAGTAGGGGACAGGGGGCTGGGCAGCCCCAGCATTTT. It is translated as CASSRGQGAGQPQHF.

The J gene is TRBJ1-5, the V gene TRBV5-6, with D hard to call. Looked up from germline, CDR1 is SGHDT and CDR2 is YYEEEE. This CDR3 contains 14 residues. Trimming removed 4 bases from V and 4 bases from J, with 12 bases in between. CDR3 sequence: CASSRGMGNQPQHF. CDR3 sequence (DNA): TGTGCCAGCAGCCGAGGGATGGGGAATCAGCCCCAGCATTTT.

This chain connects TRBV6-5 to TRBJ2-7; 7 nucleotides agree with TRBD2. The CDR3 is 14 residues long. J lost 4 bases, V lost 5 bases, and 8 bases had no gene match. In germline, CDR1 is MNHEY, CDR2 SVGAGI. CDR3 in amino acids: CASSPYAGEYEQYF. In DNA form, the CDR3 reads TGTGCCAGCAGTCCGTACGCGGGGGAGTACGAGCAGTACTTC.